This note documents a single T cell receptor beta chain sequence. The V gene lost 4 bases and the J gene lost 5 bases, with 13 bases spanning the gap. This CDR3 spans 14 amino acids. From germline, CDR1 is SGHRS and CDR2 YFSETQ. The data stem from a study of CD8 T cells in Susac syndrome. Reverse transcription of roughly 0.45 to 1 ug RNA was carried out with random hexamers. Coverage of TCR beta CDR3 amplification by immunoSEQ multiplex PCR extended to 54 Vbeta and 13 Jbeta. TCRdb reanalysed the immunoSEQ multiplex PCR reads using MiXCR and keeps one entry per CDR3 protein. The sample includes approximately 140,000 distinct CDR3 sequences, about 95% of them seen just once.

V is TRBV5-1 and J is TRBJ1-5, with D perhaps matching TRBD1 (6 bases). The sequence was obtained from a human donor with multiple sclerosis. Sequencing was performed on CD4+ T cells from PBMCs. This CDR3 reads CASSEDSPDQPQHF. CDR3 nucleotides: TGCGCCAGCAGCGAGGACAGCCCAGATCAGCCCCAGCATTTT.